This T cell receptor (beta chain) was observed in a study of T cells in Graves' hyperthyroidism and ophthalmopathy (dated by TCRdb to between 2017 and 2020). Regarding the study in general: Peripheral blood samples were taken at initial diagnosis, before any treatment was given. The approximately 100 discovery patients were randomly divided into training and test sets at a 7:3 ratio. Prospective prediction of ophthalmopathy was tested in an independent validation cohort of approximately 19 hyperthyroidism patients and 17 patients who later progressed to ophthalmopathy. After blood sampling, hyperthyroidism patients were treated with methimazole at a starting dose of 30 mg daily, and ophthalmopathy patients were treated with high-dose intravenous methylprednisolone. TCR V-J signatures able to tell the groups apart were searched for in a discovery cohort of 100 patients, of whom under 45 had Graves' ophthalmopathy and 55 to 65 had stable Graves' hyperthyroidism. In six Graves' hyperthyroidism patients, the study also compared T-cell repertoires from thyroid tissue with T-cell repertoires from blood. The paper describes TCR Vbeta CDR3 sequencing of some 130 peripheral blood samples, made up of 43 ophthalmopathy patients, around 78 hyperthyroidism patients and roughly 17 progressor patients. Study-wide findings and limitations: Most expanded thyroid clonotypes (frequency above 0.001) were also detected in blood, a finding suggesting that blood repertoires may reflect thyroid immune responses. No statistical method was used to set the sample size in advance, and investigators knew the group allocation. In validation, the model predicted progression to ophthalmopathy a median of roughly 6.5 months before onset, with approximately 68% sensitivity and roughly 77% specificity. A 13 V-J signature model separated ophthalmopathy from stable hyperthyroidism, with about 88% sensitivity and 81.08% specificity in cross-validation and 80%/75% in testing.

CDR1 and CDR2, looked up from the germline V gene (reference sequence), are GTSNPN and SVGIG. The CDR3 measures 14 amino acids from cysteine to phenylalanine. Of the read, only the CDR3 DNA is kept; its 42 bases are in frame from base 1. V and J lose 5 bases and 4 bases, and a span of 17 bases separates them. The TCR beta CDR3 regions were amplified from the RNA transcripts. For the first round of RT-PCR on the TCR CDR3, the HTBI primer set was used together with the Qiagen OneStep RT-PCR kit. The libraries were constructed in a second round of multiplex PCR and then size-selected and purified. Libraries were sequenced paired-end with 100 bp reads on an Illumina HiSeq2000. Per the original workflow: Raw data were processed with SOAPnuke, discarding reads with adapters, uncalled bases, mean Phred below 15, or no exact constant-primer or identifier match. COPE v1.2.5 was used to merge the high-quality paired reads, and each unique nucleotide sequence was defined as a clonotype. Clonotypes were aligned to IMGT TRBV, TRBD and TRBJ reference segments using MiTCR v1.1. The analysis included only V-J combinations with a frequency above 0.0001, which together covered around 99% of the repertoires. The TCS score was defined as F50 (clonal expansion) divided by E x V (chaos), with BLOSUM62-based TCRdist calculated between CDR3 peptides within each V-J. Welch's t-statistics and random forest reduced 514 V-J features to 10 to 15, which were used in a naive Bayes classifier (R e1071). TCRdb trimmed the raw reads at Q25, called clones with MiXCR and kept productive beta chains. When rows share a CDR3 protein, they turn into one entry using the most common DNA and genes. The authors' filters were not applied to this entry. In all, the sample holds around 340,000 distinct CDR3 sequences, and more than 11% of those were seen once. Around 25% of the sample belongs to the ten largest clones.

Stable Graves' hyperthyroidism was defined as no progression to ophthalmopathy during 18 months of follow-up. Hyperthyroidism patients were newly diagnosed, with disease duration under 2 months, and aged 18 to 65 years. Any patient with an uncontrolled infection, another autoimmune disease, pregnancy or lactation was excluded. Diagnoses were established on the basis of clinical symptoms, serum thyroxine and TRAb, thyroid ultrasound, and orbital computed tomography. PBMCs were separated from roughly 9.6 ml of fresh peripheral blood using Ficoll-Paque density gradient centrifugation. Trizol reagent was used to extract total RNA, and RNA quality was then checked on an Agilent 2100 Bioanalyzer. This clonotype was counted at least ten times. What antigen it recognizes has not been identified. Qualities for individual bases were not recorded, and no much larger clone is one base off.

This TCR derives from a woman aged 30 to 39 with Graves' hyperthyroidism. The chain employs TRBV30 and TRBJ1-2; the D gene is perhaps TRBD1, on 5 matching bases. The material sequenced was blood. The CDR3 here reads CAWSPGGRSYGYTF. The sequenced DNA is TGTGCCTGGTCTCCCGGGGGACGCAGCTATGGCTACACCTTC. Full variable domain (CDR3 extended with the reference TRBV30 and TRBJ1-2 proteins): SQTIHQWPATLVQPVGSPLSLECTVEGTSNPNLYWYRQAAGRGLQLLFYSVGIGQISSEVPQNLSASRPQDRQFILSSKKLLLSDSGFYLCAWSPGGRSYGYTFGSGTRLTVV.